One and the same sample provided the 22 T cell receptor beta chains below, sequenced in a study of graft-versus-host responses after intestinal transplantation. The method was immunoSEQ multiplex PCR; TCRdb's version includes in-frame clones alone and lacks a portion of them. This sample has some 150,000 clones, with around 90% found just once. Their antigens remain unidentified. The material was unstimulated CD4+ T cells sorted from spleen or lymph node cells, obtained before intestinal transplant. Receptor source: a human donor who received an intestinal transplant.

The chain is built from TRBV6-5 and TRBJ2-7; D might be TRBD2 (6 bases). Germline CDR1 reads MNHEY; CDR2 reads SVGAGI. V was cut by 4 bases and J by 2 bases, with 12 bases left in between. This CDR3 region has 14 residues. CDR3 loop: CASSSLAPTYEQYF. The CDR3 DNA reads TGTGCCAGCAGTTCCCTAGCGCCTACCTACGAGCAGTACTTC.

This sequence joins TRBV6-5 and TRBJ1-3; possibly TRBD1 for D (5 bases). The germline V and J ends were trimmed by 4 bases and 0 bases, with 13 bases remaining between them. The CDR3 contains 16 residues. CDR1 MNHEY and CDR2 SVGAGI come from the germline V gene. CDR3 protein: CASSFRDLGSGNTIYF. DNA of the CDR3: TGTGCCAGCAGTTTCCGGGACTTAGGCTCTGGAAACACCATATATTTT.

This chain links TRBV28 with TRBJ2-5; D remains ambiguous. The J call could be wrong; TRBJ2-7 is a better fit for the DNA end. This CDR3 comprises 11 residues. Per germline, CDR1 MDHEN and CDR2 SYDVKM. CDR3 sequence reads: CASTASYEQYF. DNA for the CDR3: TGTGCCAGCACGGCTAGCTACGAGCAGTACTTC.

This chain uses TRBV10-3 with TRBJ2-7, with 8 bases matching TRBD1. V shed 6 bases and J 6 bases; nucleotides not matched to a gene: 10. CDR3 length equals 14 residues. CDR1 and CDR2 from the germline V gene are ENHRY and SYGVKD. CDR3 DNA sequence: TGTGCCATCAGCCCGGACAGGGTTTCTCCCGAGCAGTACTTC. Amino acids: CAISPDRVSPEQYF.

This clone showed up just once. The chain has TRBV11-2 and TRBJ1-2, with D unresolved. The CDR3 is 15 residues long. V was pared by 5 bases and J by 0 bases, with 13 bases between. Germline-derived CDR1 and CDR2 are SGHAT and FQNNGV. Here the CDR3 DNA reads TGTGCCAGCAGCCCCATCATCTCACCTAACTATGGCTACACCTTC. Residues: CASSPIISPNYGYTF.

The CDR3 sequence is CASSESGPLWGYTF. CDR3 nucleotide sequence: TGCGCCAGCAGTGAGTCCGGGCCACTTTGGGGCTACACCTTC. The chain carries TRBV10-1 and TRBJ1-2; D not certain. V lost 0 bases to trimming and J lost 8 bases, with 13 bases between them. In germline, CDR1 is WNHNN, CDR2 SYGVQD (reference sequence). This CDR3 is built from 14 residues.

This CDR3 is CAISVGTPTYEQYF. The CDR3 region has the DNA TGTGCCATCAGTGTTGGGACACCTACCTACGAGCAGTACTTC. V is TRBV10-3 and J is TRBJ2-7; maybe TRBD1 (6 bases). Germline lookup yields CDR1 ENHRY and CDR2 SYGVKD. The CDR3 extends over 14 amino acids. V dropped 4 bases and J dropped 2 bases, with 12 bases sitting between them.

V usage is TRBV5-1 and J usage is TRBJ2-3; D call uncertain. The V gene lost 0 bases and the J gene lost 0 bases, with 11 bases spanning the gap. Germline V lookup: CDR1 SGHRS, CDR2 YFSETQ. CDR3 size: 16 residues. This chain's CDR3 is CASSLAWKGSTDTQYF. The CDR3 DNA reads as TGCGCCAGCAGCTTGGCATGGAAGGGTAGCACAGATACGCAGTATTTT.

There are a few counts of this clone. The CDR3 sequence is CASISRRVNTEAFF. The CDR3 DNA sequence: TGTGCCAGTATTTCGCGGCGGGTGAACACTGAAGCTTTCTTT. The V and J genes are TRBV19 and TRBJ1-1; D call uncertain. The length of the CDR3 is 14 residues. Trimming pared 7 bases from V and 0 bases from J, leaving 12 bases between. Per germline, CDR1 LNHDA and CDR2 SQIVND (reference sequence).

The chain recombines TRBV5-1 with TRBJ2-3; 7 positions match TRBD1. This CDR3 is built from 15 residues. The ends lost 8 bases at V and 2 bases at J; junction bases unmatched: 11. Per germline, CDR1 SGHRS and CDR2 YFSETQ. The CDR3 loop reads CASTRQGVSTDTQYF. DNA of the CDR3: TGCGCCAGTACGCGACAGGGAGTTTCCACAGATACGCAGTATTTT.

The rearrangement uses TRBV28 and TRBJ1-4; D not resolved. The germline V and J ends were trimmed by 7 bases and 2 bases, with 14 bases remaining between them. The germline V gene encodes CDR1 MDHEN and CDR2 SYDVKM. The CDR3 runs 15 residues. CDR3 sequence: CASNGIITTNEKLFF. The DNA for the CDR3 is TGTGCCAGCAACGGCATTATCACGACTAATGAAAAACTGTTTTTT.

The CDR3 sequence is CASRSLGRQPQHF. The CDR3 DNA reads as TGTGCCAGCAGGTCCTTAGGGCGTCAGCCCCAGCATTTT. This chain connects TRBV28 to TRBJ1-5, with no clear D. V was trimmed by 6 bases and J by 6 bases, leaving 12 bases between them. Germline V gives CDR1 MDHEN, CDR2 SYDVKM. The CDR3 runs 13 residues.

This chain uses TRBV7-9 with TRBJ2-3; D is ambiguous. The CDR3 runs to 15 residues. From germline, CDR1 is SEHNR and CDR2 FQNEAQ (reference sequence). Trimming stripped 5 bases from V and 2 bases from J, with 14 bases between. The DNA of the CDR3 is TGTGCCAGCAGCCTAAAAACAGTGCCCACAGATACGCAGTATTTT. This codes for CASSLKTVPTDTQYF.

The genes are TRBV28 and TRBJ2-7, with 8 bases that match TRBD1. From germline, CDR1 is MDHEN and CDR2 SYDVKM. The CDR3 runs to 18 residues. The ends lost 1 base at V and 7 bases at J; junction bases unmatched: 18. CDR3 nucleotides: TGTGCCAGCAGTTTATCCGCAAACCCGGGACAGGACCTCGGGGAGCAGTACTTC. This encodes CASSLSANPGQDLGEQYF.

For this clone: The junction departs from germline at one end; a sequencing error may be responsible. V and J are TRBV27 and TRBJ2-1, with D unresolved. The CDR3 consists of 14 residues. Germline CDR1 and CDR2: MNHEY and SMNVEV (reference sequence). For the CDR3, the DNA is TGTGCCAGCAGTTTCCGCTCCTCCTACAATGGGCAGTTCTTC. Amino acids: CASSFRSSYNGQFF.

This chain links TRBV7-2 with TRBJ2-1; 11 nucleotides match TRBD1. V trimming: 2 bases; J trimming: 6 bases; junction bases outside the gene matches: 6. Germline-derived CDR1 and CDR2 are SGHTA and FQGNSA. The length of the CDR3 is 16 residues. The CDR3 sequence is CASSLNVGTGGNEQFF. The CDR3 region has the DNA TGTGCCAGCAGCTTAAATGTAGGGACAGGGGGCAATGAGCAGTTCTTC. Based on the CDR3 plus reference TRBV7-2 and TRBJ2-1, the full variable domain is GAGVSQSPSNKVTEKGKDVELRCDPISGHTALYWYRQSLGQGLEFLIYFQGNSAPDKSGLPSDRFSAERTGGSVSTLTIQRTQQEDSAVYLCASSLNVGTGGNEQFFGPGTRLTVL.

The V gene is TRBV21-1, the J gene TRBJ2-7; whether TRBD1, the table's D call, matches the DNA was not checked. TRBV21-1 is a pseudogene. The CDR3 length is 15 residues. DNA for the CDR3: TGTGCCAGCAGCCCCAGGCAAGGGGCCCCCTACGAGCAGTACTTC. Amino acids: CASSPRQGAPYEQYF.

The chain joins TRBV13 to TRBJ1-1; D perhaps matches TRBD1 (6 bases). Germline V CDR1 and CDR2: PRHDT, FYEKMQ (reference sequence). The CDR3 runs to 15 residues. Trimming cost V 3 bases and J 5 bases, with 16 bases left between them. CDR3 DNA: TGTGCCAGCAGCTTTTCCGGGACACTTGAAACTGAAGCTTTCTTT. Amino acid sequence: CASSFSGTLETEAFF.

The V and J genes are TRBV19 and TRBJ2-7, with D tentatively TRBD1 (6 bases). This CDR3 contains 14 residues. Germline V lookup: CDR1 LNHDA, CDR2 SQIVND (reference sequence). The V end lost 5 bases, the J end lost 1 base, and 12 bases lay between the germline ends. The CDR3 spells CASSGRTDSYEQYF. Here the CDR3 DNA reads TGTGCCAGTAGTGGTCGGACAGATTCCTACGAGCAGTACTTC. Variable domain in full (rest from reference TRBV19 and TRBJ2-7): DGGITQSPKYLFRKEGQNVTLSCEQNLNHDAMYWYRQDPGQGLRLIYYSQIVNDFQKGDIAEGYSVSREKKESFPLTVTSAQKNPTAFYLCASSGRTDSYEQYFGPGTRLTVT.

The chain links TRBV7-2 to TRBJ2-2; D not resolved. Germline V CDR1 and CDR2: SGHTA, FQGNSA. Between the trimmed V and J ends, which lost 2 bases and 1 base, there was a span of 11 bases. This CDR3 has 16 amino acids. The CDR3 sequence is CASSLRRAGNTGELFF. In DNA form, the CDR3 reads TGTGCCAGCAGCTTACGCCGGGCAGGGAACACCGGGGAGCTGTTTTTT.

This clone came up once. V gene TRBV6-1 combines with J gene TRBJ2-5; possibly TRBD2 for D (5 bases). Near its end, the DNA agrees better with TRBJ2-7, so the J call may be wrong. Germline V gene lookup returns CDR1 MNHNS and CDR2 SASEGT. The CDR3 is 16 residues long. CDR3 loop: CASSEVFFGRAYEQYF. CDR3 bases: TGTGCCAGCAGTGAAGTTTTTTTCGGGCGGGCCTACGAGCAGTACTTC.

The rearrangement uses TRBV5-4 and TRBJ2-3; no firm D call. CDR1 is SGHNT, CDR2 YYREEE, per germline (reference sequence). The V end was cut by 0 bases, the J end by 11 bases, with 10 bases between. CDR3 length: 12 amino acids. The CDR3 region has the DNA TGTGCCAGCAGCTTGGTGCCAGCAGAGCAGTATTTT. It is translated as CASSLVPAEQYF. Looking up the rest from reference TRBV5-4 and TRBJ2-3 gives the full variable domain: ETGVTQSPTHLIKTRGQQVTLRCSSQSGHNTVSWYQQALGQGPQFIFQYYREEENGRGNFPPRFSGLQFPNYSSELNVNALELDDSALYLCASSLVPAEQYFGPGTRLTVL.